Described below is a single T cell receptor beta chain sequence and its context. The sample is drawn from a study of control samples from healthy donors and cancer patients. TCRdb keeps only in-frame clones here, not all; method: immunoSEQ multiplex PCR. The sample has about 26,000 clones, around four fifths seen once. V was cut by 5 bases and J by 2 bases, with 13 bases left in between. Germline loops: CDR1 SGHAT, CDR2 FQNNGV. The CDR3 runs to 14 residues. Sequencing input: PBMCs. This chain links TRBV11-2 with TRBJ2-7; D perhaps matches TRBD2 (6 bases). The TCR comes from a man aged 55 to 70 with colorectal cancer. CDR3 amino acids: CASSARTGAYEQYF. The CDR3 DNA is TGTGCCAGCAGCGCGAGGACGGGAGCCTACGAGCAGTACTTC.